These 18 T cell receptor beta chains were all obtained from the same sample, sequenced in a study of graft-versus-host responses after intestinal transplantation. Some clones are missing from TCRdb's copy, which holds only in-frame ones; the method was immunoSEQ multiplex PCR. The sample lists 15,000 to 18,000 clones, roughly a third occurring once. The sequencing here drew on alloreactive CD4+ T cells from a mixed lymphocyte reaction culture, taken before intestinal transplant. As to subset: CFSE-low proliferating T cells sorted from roughly six-day pre-transplant mixed lymphocyte reaction (GvH or HvG direction). Receptors were obtained from a human patient who received an intestinal transplant.

This clone showed up just a few times. Here the CDR3 DNA reads TGTGCCAGCCGGGATAGCGGGGTCTCCAAAAACATTCAGTACTTC. Translation gives CASRDSGVSKNIQYF. This sequence joins TRBV6-5 and TRBJ2-4; 8 bases are a match to TRBD2. The CDR3 is 15 residues long. Trimming at V came to 8 bases and at J to 2 bases, leaving 8 bases not matched to a gene. The germline V gene has CDR1 MNHEY and CDR2 SVGAGI.

This sequence joins TRBV5-4 and TRBJ1-4; TRBD1 agrees at 8 bases. V lost 4 bases and J lost 2; bases outside the gene matches: 4. Germline CDR1 is SGHNT and CDR2 is YYREEE (reference sequence). The CDR3 runs to 15 residues. The CDR3 is CASSPRDRTNEKLFF. CDR3 nucleotide sequence: TGTGCCAGCAGCCCGAGGGACAGGACTAATGAAAAACTGTTTTTT.

The J gene is TRBJ2-1, the V gene TRBV5-1; perhaps TRBD1 as D (5 bases). The length of the CDR3 is 16 residues. V was pared by 2 bases and J by 0 bases, with 12 bases between. Germline lookup yields CDR1 SGHRS and CDR2 YFSETQ. The CDR3 protein is CASSFQGFSSYNEQFF. CDR3 sequence (DNA): TGCGCCAGCAGCTTTCAGGGCTTCAGCTCCTACAATGAGCAGTTCTTC.

This clone appeared a few times. CDR3 protein: CASSRDRVYGYTF. For the CDR3, the DNA is TGTGCCAGCAGTCGGGACAGGGTCTATGGCTACACCTTC. The V gene is TRBV6-1, the J gene TRBJ1-2, with 9 bases that match TRBD1. Germline CDR1 and CDR2: MNHNS and SASEGT. This CDR3 has 13 residues. After removal of 5 bases from V and 4 bases from J, the junction contained 2 bases not matched to a gene.

This chain joins TRBV5-6 and TRBJ1-2; TRBD1 might be the D (5 bases). From germline, CDR1 is SGHDT and CDR2 YYEEEE. This CDR3 has 15 amino acids. V lost 0 bases to trimming and J lost 1 base, with 10 bases between them. The CDR3 coding sequence is TGTGCCAGCAGCTTGGCGTCAGGGTTTAACTATGGCTACACCTTC. This codes for CASSLASGFNYGYTF.

The chain is built from TRBV5-5 and TRBJ2-7; 9 positions match TRBD1. Germline CDR1 reads SGHKS; CDR2 reads YYEKEE (reference sequence). The trim removed 3 bases at V and 4 bases at J, leaving 8 bases unmatched. CDR3 length: 15 amino acids. The DNA of the CDR3 is TGTGCCAGCAGCTGGGGACAGGGCCCTCTGTACGAGCAGTACTTC. Protein product: CASSWGQGPLYEQYF.

The rearrangement links TRBV4-2 to TRBJ2-2; D may be TRBD1 (5 bases). V was clipped by 0 bases and J by 4 bases, with 15 bases between them. CDR1 LGHNA and CDR2 YNFKEQ come from the germline V gene. There are 17 residues in the CDR3. DNA of the CDR3: TGTGCCAGCAGCCAAGATGGGGCCTCGCGTTTCACCGGGGAGCTGTTTTTT. Translating gives CASSQDGASRFTGELFF.

The V gene is TRBV6-5, the J gene TRBJ1-1; D is undetermined. V was cut by 0 bases and J by 1 base, with 6 bases left in between. CDR1 and CDR2 (germline): MNHEY, SVGAGI. This CDR3 contains 14 residues. The chain's CDR3 is CASSYSHGNTEAFF. CDR3 bases: TGTGCCAGCAGTTACTCCCACGGGAACACTGAAGCTTTCTTT.

The chain couples TRBV9 to TRBJ2-2; 11 nucleotides line up with TRBD1. The CDR3 contains 16 residues. From germline, CDR1 is SGDLS and CDR2 YYNGEE. V lost 2 bases, J lost 4 bases, and 4 bases stayed unmatched. CDR3 sequence (DNA): TGTGCCAGCAGCGTTGGACAGGGGGCAGCCACCGGGGAGCTGTTTTTT. Its translation is CASSVGQGAATGELFF.

The genes are TRBV11-1 and TRBJ2-1; the D is unclear. Looked up from germline, CDR1 is SGHAT and CDR2 is FQDESV (reference sequence). Trimming took off 5 bases at V and 7 bases at J, with 3 bases between the two ends. CDR3 size: 10 residues. The CDR3 DNA is TGTGCCAGCAGCCATAATGAGCAGTTCTTC. Translation gives CASSHNEQFF.

This clone was counted once. The chain combines TRBV4-2 with TRBJ2-5, with D perhaps TRBD2 (6 bases). CDR3 length: 18 residues. Germline loops: CDR1 LGHNA, CDR2 YNFKEQ. V was shortened by 5 bases and J by 2 bases, with 24 bases between the two germline ends. The CDR3: CASSLYGRMRREQETQYF. The CDR3 nucleotides are TGTGCCAGCAGCTTGTATGGACGAATGAGGCGGGAACAAGAGACCCAGTACTTC.

This clone was detected a few times. This chain connects TRBV7-3 to TRBJ2-3, with D perhaps matching TRBD1 (5 bases). Trimming cost V 1 base and J 1 base, with 9 bases left between them. CDR3 length equals 15 residues. From germline, CDR1 is SGHTA and CDR2 FQGTGA. This CDR3 reads CASSLNGHGTDTQYF. The CDR3 nucleotides read TGTGCCAGCAGCTTAAATGGACATGGCACAGATACGCAGTATTTT.

This clone was seen more than once but under ten times. V gene TRBV2 combines with J gene TRBJ1-1, with no clear D. CDR3 length equals 14 residues. Trimming took off 6 bases at V and 0 bases at J, with 11 bases between the two ends. CDR1 SNHLY and CDR2 FYNNEI come from the germline V gene. The CDR3 protein is CASRGGRLNTEAFF. CDR3 DNA sequence: TGTGCCAGCAGGGGTGGTAGGCTGAACACTGAAGCTTTCTTT.

There are a few counts of this clone. Since the CDR3 does not end with the conserved phenylalanine or tryptophan, this likely comes from a read error. The chain employs TRBV5-4 and TRBJ1-2; D might be TRBD1 (5 bases). The V end lost 4 bases, the J end lost 1 base, and 8 bases lay between the germline ends. The V gene's germline CDR1 is SGHNT and CDR2 YYREEE (reference sequence). The length of the CDR3 is 13 residues. CDR3 sequence (DNA): TGTGCCAGCAGCCCCGACAGTAACTATGGCTACACCCTC. Residues: CASSPDSNYGYTL.

V is TRBV6-5 and J is TRBJ1-1; 8 bases map to TRBD1. Looked up from germline, CDR1 is MNHEY and CDR2 is SVGAGI. The CDR3 covers 13 residues. V was pared by 7 bases and J by 6 bases, with 7 bases of the junction left unmatched. The CDR3 DNA is TGTGCCAGCACCGCGACAGGGGTCCCTGAAGCTTTCTTT. Translating gives CASTATGVPEAFF.

The chain has TRBV28 and TRBJ2-3, with D tentatively TRBD1 or TRBD2 (7 bases each). Trimming left V 6 bases short and J 8 bases short, with 30 bases between. The length of the CDR3 is 18 residues. Germline loops: CDR1 MDHEN, CDR2 SYDVKM. The CDR3 DNA reads as TGTGCCAGCAGGGCCTTTTTTGAATTCAGGGGGGGGATAGGTACGCAGTATTTT. It codes for CASRAFFEFRGGIGTQYF.

The V call is TRBV7-2, the J call TRBJ2-2, with D perhaps TRBD2 (5 bases). The CDR3 is made up of 14 amino acids. The V gene's germline CDR1 is SGHTA and CDR2 FQGNSA. V lost 6 bases and J 2 bases, leaving 10 bases between the germline ends. CDR3 DNA sequence: TGTGCCAGCAGAATAGGGAGAAACACCGGGGAGCTGTTTTTT. As protein: CASRIGRNTGELFF.

In its sample, this clone was seen a few times. The rearrangement uses TRBV28 and TRBJ2-7; D remains unclear. With 2 bases removed from V and 3 bases from J, the gap between germline ends came to 8 bases. Germline CDR1 reads MDHEN; CDR2 reads SYDVKM. The CDR3 contains 13 residues. CDR3 sequence: CASSLTQSYEQYF. The CDR3 nucleotides are TGTGCCAGCAGTTTAACCCAGAGCTACGAGCAGTACTTC.